The clone carrying this TCR beta chain has a handful of counts. MiXCR, run by TCRdb on the 5' RACE reads, gives a single entry per CDR3 protein. Of roughly 130,000 distinct CDR3 sequences listed, approximately 15% are singletons. This sample was taken from a study of T-cell memory formation after mild COVID-19. Per the germline V gene, CDR1 is SGHTA and CDR2 is FQGNSA. Trimming removed 3 bases from V and 6 bases from J; junction bases left unmatched: 7. This CDR3 comprises 15 residues. The chain employs TRBV7-2 and TRBJ2-1; TRBD2 matches 8 bases. The TCR sequence derives from a man aged 18 to 35 who had mild COVID-19 (a few samples of this study predate the infection). Cell type and time point are not known. The sample taken for sequencing was PBMCs or a T cell subset sorted from them (not recorded which). The CDR3 DNA reads TGTGCCAGCAGCTTGCCAGCGGGGGATGTCAATGAGCAGTTCTTC. Translating it yields CASSLPAGDVNEQFF.